The sample holds a few counts of the clone carrying this T cell receptor beta chain. The data are from a study of blood T cells in healthy people across ages. A second PCR, run for about 6 to 11 cycles, used a sample-barcoded 5' primer plus a J-beta primer mix. MiXCR was run by TCRdb on the 5' RACE reads, yielding one entry per CDR3 protein. This table holds about 1.6 million distinct CDR3 sequences, approximately 32% found once. The V segment lost 4 bases and the J segment 5 bases; nucleotides outside the gene matches: 5. Germline CDR1 MNHNS, CDR2 SASEGT. The CDR3 is 14 residues long. Sample donors were healthy Caucasian individuals that came from Russia, aged 6 to 90.

Sequenced sample: blood. The gene calls are TRBV6-1 and TRBJ2-5, with TRBD1 identical over 9 bases. This clonotype originated in a woman aged 25 to 45 in good health. CDR3 loop: CASSAHRGPETQYF. As DNA, the CDR3 is TGTGCCAGCAGTGCCCACAGGGGGCCTGAGACCCAGTACTTC.